A selection of T cell receptor beta chains follows, all from one sample in a study of cytomegalovirus exposure and HLA in healthy donors. Only in-frame clones appear in the TCRdb table, and some are missing; sequencing was by immunoSEQ multiplex PCR. The profile shows 100,000 or so clones, roughly 89% of them singletons. Sequenced sample: PBMCs. These receptor sequences come from a woman aged 25-40 years in good health and CMV-seronegative. CDR3s include the opening cysteine and the closing phenylalanine or tryptophan. The order of the fields is J gene, V gene, CDR3 protein.

j_call: TRBJ2-5
v_call: TRBV9
cdr3_aa: CASSVQARETQYF

j_call: TRBJ1-1
v_call: TRBV5-1
cdr3_aa: CASSLQTGNTEAFF

j_call: TRBJ1-1
v_call: TRBV11-2
cdr3_aa: CATSEAAFF

j_call: TRBJ1-1
v_call: TRBV28
cdr3_aa: CASSRGPQSTEAFF

j_call: TRBJ2-3
v_call: TRBV10-3
cdr3_aa: CAITGTGTDTQYF

j_call: TRBJ1-4
v_call: TRBV5-1
cdr3_aa: CASSLVAGAGEKLFF

j_call: TRBJ1-1
v_call: TRBV28
cdr3_aa: CASSTPWNTEAFF

j_call: TRBJ2-2
v_call: TRBV7-8
cdr3_aa: CASSLAAGGQPGELFF

j_call: TRBJ1-2
v_call: TRBV2
cdr3_aa: CASSETGTYGYTF

j_call: TRBJ1-5
v_call: TRBV19
cdr3_aa: CASSMSGGNQPQHF

j_call: TRBJ1-1
v_call: TRBV6-1
cdr3_aa: CAVRTAFIMNTEAFF

j_call: TRBJ1-5
v_call: TRBV6-1
cdr3_aa: CASSETRGGRVRQPQHF

j_call: TRBJ2-1
v_call: TRBV7-2
cdr3_aa: CASSLYPYGEQFF

j_call: TRBJ1-1
v_call: TRBV4-2
cdr3_aa: CASSQLTGGEAFF

j_call: TRBJ2-6
v_call: TRBV13
cdr3_aa: CASRGGLRAGANVLTF

j_call: TRBJ2-7
v_call: TRBV29-1
cdr3_aa: CSATSGYEQYF

j_call: TRBJ2-3
v_call: TRBV2
cdr3_aa: CASSVDVDTQYF

j_call: TRBJ2-5
v_call: TRBV18
cdr3_aa: CASSPPPQRETQYF

j_call: TRBJ2-7
v_call: TRBV4-3
cdr3_aa: CASSQLRLAEHSYEQYF

j_call: TRBJ2-7
v_call: TRBV7-9
cdr3_aa: CASSLAGEISYEQYF